This T cell receptor (beta chain) was found in a study of a mutant IDH1 vaccine in newly diagnosed glioma. The study, taken as a whole, reports: Pseudoprogression appears to have had no connection to changes in top peripheral T cell clonotypes.

Libraries were prepared by immunoSEQ multiplex PCR; TCRdb keeps only in-frame clonotypes and omits some of them. The data show about 96,000 clones, 80% seen once. Deletions cut 2 bases from V and 4 bases from J, with 9 bases between. Germline V gene data show CDR1 as MNHEY and CDR2 as SMNVEV (reference sequence). The CDR3 has 14 residues. With respect to this clone: Antigen specificity is unknown.

Noted time point: baseline, week 1 (first vaccination visit). The treatment is: pre-vaccination baseline after standard-of-care therapy. The clonotype originates from a man between 35 and 55 years old with glioma. The chain couples TRBV27 to TRBJ1-5; possible D gene TRBD1, 5 bases. Sample: PBMCs, taken from a glioma patient treated with radiotherapy, temozolomide or both. The CDR3 is CASSLAGFNQPQHF. CDR3 sequence (DNA): TGTGCCAGCAGTTTAGCAGGGTTTAATCAGCCCCAGCATTTT.